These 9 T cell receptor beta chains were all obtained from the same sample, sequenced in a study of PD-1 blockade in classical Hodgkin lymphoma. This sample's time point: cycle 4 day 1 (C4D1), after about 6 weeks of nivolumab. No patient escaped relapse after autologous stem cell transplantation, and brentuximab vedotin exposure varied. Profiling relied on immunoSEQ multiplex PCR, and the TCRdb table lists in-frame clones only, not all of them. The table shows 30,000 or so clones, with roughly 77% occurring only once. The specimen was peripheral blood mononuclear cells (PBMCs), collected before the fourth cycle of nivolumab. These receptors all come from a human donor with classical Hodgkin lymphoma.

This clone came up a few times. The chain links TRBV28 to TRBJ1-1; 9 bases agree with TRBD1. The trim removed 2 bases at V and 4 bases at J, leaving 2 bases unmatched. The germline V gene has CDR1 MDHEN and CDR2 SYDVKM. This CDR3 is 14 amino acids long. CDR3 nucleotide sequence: TGTGCCAGCAGTTTAAAGGACAGGGGCACTGAAGCTTTCTTT. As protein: CASSLKDRGTEAFF.

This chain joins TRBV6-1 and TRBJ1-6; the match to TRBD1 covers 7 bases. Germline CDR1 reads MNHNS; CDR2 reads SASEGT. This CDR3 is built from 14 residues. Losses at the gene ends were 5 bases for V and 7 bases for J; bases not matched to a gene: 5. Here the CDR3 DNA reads TGTGCCAGCAGTCAAGACAGGGTAAATTCACCCCTCCACTTT. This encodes CASSQDRVNSPLHF.

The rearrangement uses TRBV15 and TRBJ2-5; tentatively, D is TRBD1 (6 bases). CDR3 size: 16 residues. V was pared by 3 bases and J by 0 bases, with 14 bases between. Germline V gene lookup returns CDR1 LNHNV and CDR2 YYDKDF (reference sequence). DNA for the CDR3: TGTGCCACCAGCAGTTTAGGGACAAAGTACCAAGAGACCCAGTACTTC. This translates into CATSSLGTKYQETQYF.

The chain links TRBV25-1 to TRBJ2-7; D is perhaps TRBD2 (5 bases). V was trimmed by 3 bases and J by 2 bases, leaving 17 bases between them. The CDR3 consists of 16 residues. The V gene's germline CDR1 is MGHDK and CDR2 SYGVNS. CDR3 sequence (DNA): TGTGCCAGCAGTGACCGACCCAAAACGGGAACCTACGAGCAGTACTTC. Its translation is CASSDRPKTGTYEQYF.

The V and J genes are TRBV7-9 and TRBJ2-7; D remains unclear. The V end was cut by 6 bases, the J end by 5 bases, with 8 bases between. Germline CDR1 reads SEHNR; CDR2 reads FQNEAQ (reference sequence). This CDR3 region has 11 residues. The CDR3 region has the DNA TGTGCCAGCAGTTTAAACCACGAGCAGTACTTC. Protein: CASSLNHEQYF.

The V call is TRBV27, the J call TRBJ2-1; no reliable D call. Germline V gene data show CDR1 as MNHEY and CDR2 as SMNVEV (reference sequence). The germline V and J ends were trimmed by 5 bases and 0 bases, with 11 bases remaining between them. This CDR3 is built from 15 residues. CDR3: CASSPRLLSYNEQFF. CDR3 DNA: TGTGCCAGCAGTCCACGGCTTCTCTCCTACAATGAGCAGTTCTTC.

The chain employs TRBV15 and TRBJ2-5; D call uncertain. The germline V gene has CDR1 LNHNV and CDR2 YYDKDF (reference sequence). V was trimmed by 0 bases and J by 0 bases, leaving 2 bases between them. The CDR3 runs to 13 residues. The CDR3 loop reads CATSRDNQETQYF. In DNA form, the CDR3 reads TGTGCCACCAGCAGAGACAACCAAGAGACCCAGTACTTC.

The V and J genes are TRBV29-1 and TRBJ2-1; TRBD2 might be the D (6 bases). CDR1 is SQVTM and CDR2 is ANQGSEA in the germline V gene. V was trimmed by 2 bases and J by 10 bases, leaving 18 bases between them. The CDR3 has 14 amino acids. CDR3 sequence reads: CSVERGRRAGEQFF. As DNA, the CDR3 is TGCAGCGTTGAACGCGGAAGGAGGGCGGGGGAGCAGTTCTTC.

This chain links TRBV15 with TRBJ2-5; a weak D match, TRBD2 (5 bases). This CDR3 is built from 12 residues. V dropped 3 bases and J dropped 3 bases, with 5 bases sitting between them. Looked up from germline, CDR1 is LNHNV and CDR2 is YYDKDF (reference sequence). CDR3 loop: CATSRGEETQYF. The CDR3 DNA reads TGTGCCACCAGCAGGGGAGAAGAGACCCAGTACTTC.